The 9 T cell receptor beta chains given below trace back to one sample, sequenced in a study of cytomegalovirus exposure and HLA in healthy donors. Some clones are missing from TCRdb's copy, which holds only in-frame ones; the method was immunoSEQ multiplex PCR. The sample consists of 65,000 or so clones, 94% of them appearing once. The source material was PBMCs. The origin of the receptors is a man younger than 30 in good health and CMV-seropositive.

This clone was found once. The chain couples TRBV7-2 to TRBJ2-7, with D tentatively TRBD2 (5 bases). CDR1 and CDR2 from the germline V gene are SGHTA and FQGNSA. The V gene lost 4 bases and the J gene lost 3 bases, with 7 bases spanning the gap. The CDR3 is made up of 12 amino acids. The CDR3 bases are TGTGCCAGCAGCTCCGGGAACTACGAGCAGTACTTC. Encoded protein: CASSSGNYEQYF. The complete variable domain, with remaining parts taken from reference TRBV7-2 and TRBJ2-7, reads GAGVSQSPSNKVTEKGKDVELRCDPISGHTALYWYRQSLGQGLEFLIYFQGNSAPDKSGLPSDRFSAERTGGSVSTLTIQRTQQEDSAVYLCASSSGNYEQYFGPGTRLTVT.

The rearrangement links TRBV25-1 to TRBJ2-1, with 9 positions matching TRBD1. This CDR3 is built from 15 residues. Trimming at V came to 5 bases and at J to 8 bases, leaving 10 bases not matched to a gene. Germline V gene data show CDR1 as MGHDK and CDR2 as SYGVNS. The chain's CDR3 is CASSTNRGRVDEQFF. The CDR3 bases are TGTGCCAGCAGTACAAACAGGGGGCGGGTAGATGAGCAGTTCTTC.

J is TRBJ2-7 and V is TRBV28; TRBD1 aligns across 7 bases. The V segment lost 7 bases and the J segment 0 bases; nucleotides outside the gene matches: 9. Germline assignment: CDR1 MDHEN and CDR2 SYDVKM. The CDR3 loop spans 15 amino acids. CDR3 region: CASTPDRASSYEQYF. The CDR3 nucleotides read TGTGCCAGCACCCCAGACAGGGCGAGCTCCTACGAGCAGTACTTC.

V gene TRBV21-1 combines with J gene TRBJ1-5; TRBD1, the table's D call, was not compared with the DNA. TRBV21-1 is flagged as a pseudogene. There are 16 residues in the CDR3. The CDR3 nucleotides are TGTGCCAACAGACAATCGACAGGGGGGGCCCTAAAGCCCCAGCATTTT. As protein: CANRQSTGGALKPQHF.

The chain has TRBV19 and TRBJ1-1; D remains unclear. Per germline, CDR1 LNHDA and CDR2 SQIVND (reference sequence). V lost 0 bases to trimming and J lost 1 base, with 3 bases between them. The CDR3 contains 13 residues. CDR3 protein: CASSIERNTEAFF. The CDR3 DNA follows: TGTGCCAGTAGTATAGAGAGGAACACTGAAGCTTTCTTT. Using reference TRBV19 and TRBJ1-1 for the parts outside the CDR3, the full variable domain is DGGITQSPKYLFRKEGQNVTLSCEQNLNHDAMYWYRQDPGQGLRLIYYSQIVNDFQKGDIAEGYSVSREKKESFPLTVTSAQKNPTAFYLCASSIERNTEAFFGQGTRLTVV.

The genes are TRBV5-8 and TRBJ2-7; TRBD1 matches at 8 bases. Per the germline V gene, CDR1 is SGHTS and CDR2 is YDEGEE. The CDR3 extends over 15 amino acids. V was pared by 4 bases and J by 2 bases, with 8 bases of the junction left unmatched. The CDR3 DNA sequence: TGTGCCAGCAGCCTCCGGACAGGGCTCCCCTACGAGCAGTACTTC. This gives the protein CASSLRTGLPYEQYF.

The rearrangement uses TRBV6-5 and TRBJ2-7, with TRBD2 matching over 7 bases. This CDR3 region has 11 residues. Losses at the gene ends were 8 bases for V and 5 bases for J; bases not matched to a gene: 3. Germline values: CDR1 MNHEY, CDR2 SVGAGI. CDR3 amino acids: CASALANEQYF. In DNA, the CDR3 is TGTGCCAGCGCACTAGCGAACGAGCAGTACTTC.

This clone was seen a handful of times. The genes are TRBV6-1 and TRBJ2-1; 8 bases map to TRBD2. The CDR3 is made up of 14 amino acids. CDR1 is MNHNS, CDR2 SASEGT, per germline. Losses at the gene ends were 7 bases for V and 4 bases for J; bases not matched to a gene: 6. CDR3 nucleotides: TGTGCCAGCACCGGGACTAGTGAGTACAATGAGCAGTTCTTC. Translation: CASTGTSEYNEQFF.

The CDR3 sequence is CASSFGPGDYGYTF. The CDR3 DNA reads as TGTGCCAGCAGCTTCGGTCCAGGGGACTATGGCTACACCTTC. The chain couples TRBV5-6 to TRBJ1-2, with TRBD1 as a possible D gene (6 bases). V was cut by 2 bases and J by 3 bases, with 11 bases left in between. CDR1 SGHDT and CDR2 YYEEEE come from the germline V gene. This CDR3 region has 14 residues.